This TCR beta chain was documented in a study of T cell repertoires in Merkel cell carcinoma (dated by TCRdb to between 2019 and 2020). Study-level background: Patients who had received intralesional immunotherapy or systemic immune checkpoint blockade prior to the biopsy were excluded. Tetramer sorting, cloning and paired TCR sequencing of expanded tumor-infiltrating lymphocytes were first used to define MCPyV-specific clonotypes. A diagnosis of MCPyV-positive Merkel cell carcinoma and successful in vitro expansion of tumor-infiltrating lymphocytes were required for inclusion.

The CDR3 covers 18 residues, taking in both the cysteine and the phenylalanine. Only the CDR3 portion is preserved as DNA: 54 bases, with reading frame beginning at the first base. The germline V gene provides CDR1 SGHVS and CDR2 FQNEAQ. The V and J ends are trimmed by 5 bases and 7 bases, leaving 24 bases between them. The immunoSEQ assay was used both to sequence TRB CDR3 from tumor genomic DNA and to process the resulting data. The source is immuneACCESS, and TCRdb retained only in-frame sequences with V and J called. Part of the clones is not carried over; for the studies checked, unresolved V genes explain less than half of this, and the remainder is unexplained. In all, the sample holds 15,000 or so clones, and 76% of those were seen once. About 15% of the sample is in the top ten clones. The paper's findings and limits, for the study overall: The study did not examine normal tissue biopsies.

Biopsy-confirmed MCPyV-positive Merkel cell carcinoma was present in the study subjects, and positive serum antibodies to T-antigen were found in every subject. Genomic DNA was extracted from about 6 adjacent 10-micron frozen tumor sections without any cell sorting or culture. Optimal cutting temperature compound was used to freeze tumor biopsy tissue measuring roughly 5 x 5 x 5 mm. Hematoxylin and eosin scout sections confirmed abundant Merkel cell carcinoma and infiltrating cells in the frozen biopsy. Note on this clone: The antigen it binds to is not known. Base-call qualities are not available, and no considerably larger clone is one nucleotide away.

Material for sequencing was tumor tissue. The sequence derives from an adult with Merkel cell carcinoma. The V gene is TRBV7-8 and the J gene is TRBJ1-6; matching of 5 bases hints at TRBD1 as the D gene. Read as DNA, the sequence is TGTGCCAGCAGCCGTGGACATGGTGGGCCCTCGGGCAATTCACCCCTCCACTTT. The encoded protein is CASSRGHGGPSGNSPLHF.